The present TCR beta chain was sequenced within a study of blood T cell repertoires in COVID-19. V was clipped by 3 bases and J by 1 base, with 15 bases between them. The CDR3 is 16 amino acids. Germline CDR1 is MNHEY and CDR2 is SVGEGT. TCRdb keeps only in-frame clones here, not all; method: immunoSEQ multiplex PCR. The sample records around 160,000 clones, approximately 81% being singletons. Sequences were obtained from peripheral blood. The source is a human donor in a cohort sampled during active COVID-19. The V gene is TRBV6-2 or TRBV6-3, the J gene TRBJ1-2, with D unresolved. As DNA, the CDR3 is TGTGCCAGCAGTTATTCAGTGCCAAAGAATAACTATGGCTACACCTTC. Protein: CASSYSVPKNNYGYTF.